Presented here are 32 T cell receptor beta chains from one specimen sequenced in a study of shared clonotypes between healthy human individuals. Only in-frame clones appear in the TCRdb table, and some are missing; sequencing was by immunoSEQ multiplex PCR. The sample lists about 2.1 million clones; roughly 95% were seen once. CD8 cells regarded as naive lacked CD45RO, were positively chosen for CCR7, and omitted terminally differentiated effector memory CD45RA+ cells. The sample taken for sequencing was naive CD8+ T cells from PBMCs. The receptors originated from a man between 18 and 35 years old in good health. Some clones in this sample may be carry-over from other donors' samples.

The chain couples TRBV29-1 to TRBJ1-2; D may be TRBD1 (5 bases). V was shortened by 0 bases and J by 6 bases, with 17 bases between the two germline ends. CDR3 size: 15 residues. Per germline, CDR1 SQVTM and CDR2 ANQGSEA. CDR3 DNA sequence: TGCAGCGTTGAAGATCAGGCAGGGTATAGGGATGGCTACACCTTC. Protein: CSVEDQAGYRDGYTF.

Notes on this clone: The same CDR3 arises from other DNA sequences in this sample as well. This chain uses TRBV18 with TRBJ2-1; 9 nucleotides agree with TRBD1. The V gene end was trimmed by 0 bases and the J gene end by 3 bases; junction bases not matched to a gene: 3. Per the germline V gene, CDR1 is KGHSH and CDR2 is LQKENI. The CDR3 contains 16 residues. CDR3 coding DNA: TGTGCCAGCTCACCACCGGGACAGGGAATCTACAATGAGCAGTTCTTC. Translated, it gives CASSPPGQGIYNEQFF.

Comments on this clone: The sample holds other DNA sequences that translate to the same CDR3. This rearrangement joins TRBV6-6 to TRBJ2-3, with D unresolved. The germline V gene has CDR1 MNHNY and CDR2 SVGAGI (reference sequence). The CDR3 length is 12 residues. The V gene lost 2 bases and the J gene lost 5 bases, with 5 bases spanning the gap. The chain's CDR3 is CASSYMGDTQYF. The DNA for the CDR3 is TGTGCCAGCAGTTACATGGGAGATACGCAGTATTTT.

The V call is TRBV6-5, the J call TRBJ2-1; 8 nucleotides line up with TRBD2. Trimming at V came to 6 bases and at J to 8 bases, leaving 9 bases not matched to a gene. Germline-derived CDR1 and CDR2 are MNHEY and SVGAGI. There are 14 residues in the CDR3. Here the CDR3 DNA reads TGTGCCAGCAGCCCGGGACTAGTTTTCGATGAGCAGTTCTTC. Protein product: CASSPGLVFDEQFF.

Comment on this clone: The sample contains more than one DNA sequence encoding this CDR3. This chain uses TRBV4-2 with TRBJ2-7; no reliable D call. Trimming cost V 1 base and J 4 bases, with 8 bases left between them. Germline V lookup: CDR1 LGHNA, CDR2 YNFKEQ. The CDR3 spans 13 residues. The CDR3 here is CASSQGLAYEQYF. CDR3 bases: TGTGCCAGCAGCCAAGGACTTGCTTACGAGCAGTACTTC.

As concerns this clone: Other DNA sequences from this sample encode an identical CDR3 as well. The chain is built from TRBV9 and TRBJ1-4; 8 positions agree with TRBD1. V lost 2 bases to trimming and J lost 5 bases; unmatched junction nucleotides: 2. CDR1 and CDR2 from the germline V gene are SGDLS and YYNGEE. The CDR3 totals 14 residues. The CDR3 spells CASSVGTGNEKLFF. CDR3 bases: TGTGCCAGCAGCGTCGGGACAGGCAATGAAAAACTGTTTTTT.

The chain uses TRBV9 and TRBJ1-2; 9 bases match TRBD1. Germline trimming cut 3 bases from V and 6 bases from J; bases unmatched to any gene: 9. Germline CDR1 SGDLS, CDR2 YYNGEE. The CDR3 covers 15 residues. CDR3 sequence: CASSESLGQGNGYTF. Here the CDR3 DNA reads TGTGCCAGCAGCGAGTCCCTCGGACAGGGGAATGGCTACACCTTC.

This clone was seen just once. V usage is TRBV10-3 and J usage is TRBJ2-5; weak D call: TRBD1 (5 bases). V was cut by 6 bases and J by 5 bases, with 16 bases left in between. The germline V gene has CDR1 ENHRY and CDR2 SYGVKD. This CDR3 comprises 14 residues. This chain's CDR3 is CAISGLQEQETQYF. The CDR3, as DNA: TGTGCCATCAGCGGTTTACAGGAGCAGGAGACCCAGTACTTC.

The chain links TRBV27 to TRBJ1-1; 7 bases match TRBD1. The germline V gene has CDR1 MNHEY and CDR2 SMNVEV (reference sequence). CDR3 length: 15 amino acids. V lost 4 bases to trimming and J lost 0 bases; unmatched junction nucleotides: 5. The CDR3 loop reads CASSYAGGMNTEAFF. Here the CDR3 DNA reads TGTGCCAGCAGTTACGCAGGGGGAATGAACACTGAAGCTTTCTTT.

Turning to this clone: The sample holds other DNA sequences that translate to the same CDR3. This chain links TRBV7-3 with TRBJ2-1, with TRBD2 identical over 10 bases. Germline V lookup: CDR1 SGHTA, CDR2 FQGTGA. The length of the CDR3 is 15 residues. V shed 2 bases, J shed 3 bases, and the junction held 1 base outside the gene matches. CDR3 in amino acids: CASSLVAGGYNEQFF. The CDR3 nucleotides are TGTGCCAGCAGCTTAGTAGCGGGAGGCTACAATGAGCAGTTCTTC.

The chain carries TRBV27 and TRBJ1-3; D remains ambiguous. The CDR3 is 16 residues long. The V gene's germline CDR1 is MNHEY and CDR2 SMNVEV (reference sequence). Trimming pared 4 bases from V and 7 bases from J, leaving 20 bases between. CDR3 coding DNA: TGTGCCAGCAGTTCTCCGGGAGAGGGAACCGGTAACACCATATATTTT. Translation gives CASSSPGEGTGNTIYF.

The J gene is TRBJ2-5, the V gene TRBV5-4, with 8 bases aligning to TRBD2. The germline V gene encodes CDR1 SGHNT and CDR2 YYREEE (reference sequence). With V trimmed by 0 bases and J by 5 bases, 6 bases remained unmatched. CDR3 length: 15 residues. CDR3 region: CASSLGRTSWETQYF. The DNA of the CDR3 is TGTGCCAGCAGCTTGGGGAGGACTAGCTGGGAGACCCAGTACTTC.

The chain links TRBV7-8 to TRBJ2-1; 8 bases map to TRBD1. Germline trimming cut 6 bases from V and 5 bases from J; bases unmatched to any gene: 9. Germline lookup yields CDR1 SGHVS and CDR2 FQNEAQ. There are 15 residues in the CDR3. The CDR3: CASRGGGQGNNEQFF. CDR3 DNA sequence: TGTGCCAGCAGGGGGGGCGGACAGGGCAACAATGAGCAGTTCTTC.

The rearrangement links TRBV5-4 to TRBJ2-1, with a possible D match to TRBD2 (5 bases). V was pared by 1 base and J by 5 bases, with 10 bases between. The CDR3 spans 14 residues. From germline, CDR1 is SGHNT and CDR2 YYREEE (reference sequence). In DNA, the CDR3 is TGTGCCAGCAGCTTGTCGGCGGGCCACAATGAGCAGTTCTTC. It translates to CASSLSAGHNEQFF.

The CDR3 DNA reads TGTGCCAGCAGCTCCGACAGCTCCTACAATGAGCAGTTCTTC. As protein: CASSSDSSYNEQFF. The genes are TRBV11-2 and TRBJ2-1, with D possibly matching TRBD1 (5 bases). The germline CDR1 and CDR2 sequences are SGHAT and FQNNGV. The CDR3 has 14 amino acids. Trimming left V 4 bases short and J 0 bases short, with 7 bases between.

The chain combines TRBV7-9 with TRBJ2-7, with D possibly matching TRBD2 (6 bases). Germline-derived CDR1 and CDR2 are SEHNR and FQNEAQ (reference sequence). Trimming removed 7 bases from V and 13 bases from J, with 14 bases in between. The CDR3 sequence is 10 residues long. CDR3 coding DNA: TGTGCCAGCATTGGACGGGACTCATACTTC. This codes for CASIGRDSYF.

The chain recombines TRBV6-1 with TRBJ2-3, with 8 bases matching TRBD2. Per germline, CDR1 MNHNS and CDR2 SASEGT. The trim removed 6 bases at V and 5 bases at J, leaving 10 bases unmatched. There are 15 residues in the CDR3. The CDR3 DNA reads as TGTGCCAGCAGCCCGACTGGGACTAGGCTAGATACGCAGTATTTT. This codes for CASSPTGTRLDTQYF.

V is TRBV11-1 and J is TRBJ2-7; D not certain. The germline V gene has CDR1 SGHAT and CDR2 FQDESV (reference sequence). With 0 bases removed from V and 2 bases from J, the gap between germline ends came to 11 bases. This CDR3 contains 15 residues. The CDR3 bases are TGTGCCAGCAGCTTAGCTGGCAGGCGTACCTACGAGCAGTACTTC. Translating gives CASSLAGRRTYEQYF.

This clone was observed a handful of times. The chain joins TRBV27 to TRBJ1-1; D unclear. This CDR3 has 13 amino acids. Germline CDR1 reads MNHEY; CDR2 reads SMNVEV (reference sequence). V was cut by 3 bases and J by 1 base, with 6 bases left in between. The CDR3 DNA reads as TGTGCCAGCAGTTTTTTTCAGAACACTGAAGCTTTCTTT. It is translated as CASSFFQNTEAFF.

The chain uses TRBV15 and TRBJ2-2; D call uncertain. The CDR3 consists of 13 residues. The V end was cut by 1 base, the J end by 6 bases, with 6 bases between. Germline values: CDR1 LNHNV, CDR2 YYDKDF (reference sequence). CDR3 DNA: TGTGCCACCAGCAGAGTCAGGTCCGGGGAGCTGTTTTTT. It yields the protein CATSRVRSGELFF.

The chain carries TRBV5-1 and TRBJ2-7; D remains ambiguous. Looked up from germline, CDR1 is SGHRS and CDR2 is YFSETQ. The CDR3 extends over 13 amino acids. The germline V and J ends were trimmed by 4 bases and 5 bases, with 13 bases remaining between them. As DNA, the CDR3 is TGCGCCAGCAGCCCTATTTTGAGCGACGAGCAGTACTTC. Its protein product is CASSPILSDEQYF.

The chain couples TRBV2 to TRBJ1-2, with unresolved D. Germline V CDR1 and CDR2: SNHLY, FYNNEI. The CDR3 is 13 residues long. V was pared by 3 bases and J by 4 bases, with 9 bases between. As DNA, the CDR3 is TGTGCCAGCAGTGAGACATTTGGCTATGGCTACACCTTC. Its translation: CASSETFGYGYTF.

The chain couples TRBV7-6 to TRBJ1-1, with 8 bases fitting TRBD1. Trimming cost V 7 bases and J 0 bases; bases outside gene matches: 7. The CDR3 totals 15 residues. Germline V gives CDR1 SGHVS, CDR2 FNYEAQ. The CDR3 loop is CASTPGTGLNTEAFF. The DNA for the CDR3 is TGTGCCAGCACGCCCGGGACAGGACTGAACACTGAAGCTTTCTTT. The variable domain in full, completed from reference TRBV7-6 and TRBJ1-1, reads GAGVSQSPRYKVTKRGQDVALRCDPISGHVSLYWYRQALGQGPEFLTYFNYEAQQDKSGLPNDRFSAERPEGSISTLTIQRTEQRDSAMYRCASTPGTGLNTEAFFGQGTRLTVV.

CDR3 amino acids: CASSLARAGLTDTQYF. CDR3 nucleotide sequence: TGCGCCAGCAGCTTGGCTCGGGCAGGACTCACAGATACGCAGTATTTT. The chain recombines TRBV5-1 with TRBJ2-3, with D perhaps matching TRBD2 (5 bases). CDR1 is SGHRS, CDR2 YFSETQ, per germline. This CDR3 spans 16 amino acids. Trimming took 0 bases from V and 2 from J, leaving 13 bases between them.

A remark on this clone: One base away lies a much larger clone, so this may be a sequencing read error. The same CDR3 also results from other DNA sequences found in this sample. The CDR3 reads CASSLGGTYEQYF. CDR3 nucleotide sequence: TGTGCCAGCAGTTTAGGCGGGACCTACGAGCAGTACTTC. The V and J genes are TRBV28 and TRBJ2-7, with a weak D call TRBD2 (6 bases). The germline V and J ends were trimmed by 2 bases and 2 bases, with 7 bases remaining between them. Germline assignment: CDR1 MDHEN and CDR2 SYDVKM. The CDR3 is made up of 13 amino acids.

This CDR3 reads CSVEAGTGGTYEQYF. As DNA, the CDR3 is TGCAGCGTTGAAGCCGGGACAGGGGGGACCTACGAGCAGTACTTC. The rearrangement links TRBV29-1 to TRBJ2-5; 11 bases fit TRBD1. TRBJ2-7 matches the DNA end more closely, so the J call is doubtful. The CDR3 consists of 15 residues. Germline CDR1 and CDR2: SQVTM and ANQGSEA.

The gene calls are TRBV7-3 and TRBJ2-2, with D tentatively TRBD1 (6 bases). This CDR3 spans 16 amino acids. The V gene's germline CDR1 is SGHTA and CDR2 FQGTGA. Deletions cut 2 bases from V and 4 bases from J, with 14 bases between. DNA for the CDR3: TGTGCCAGCAGCTTAGGGGGCCTAGGCGGCACCGGGGAGCTGTTTTTT. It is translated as CASSLGGLGGTGELFF.

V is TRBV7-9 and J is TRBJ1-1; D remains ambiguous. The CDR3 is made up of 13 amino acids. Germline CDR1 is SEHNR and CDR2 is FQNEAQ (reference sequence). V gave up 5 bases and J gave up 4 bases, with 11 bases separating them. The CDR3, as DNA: TGTGCCAGCAGCAACAGCGGTCGCACTGAAGCTTTCTTT. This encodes CASSNSGRTEAFF.

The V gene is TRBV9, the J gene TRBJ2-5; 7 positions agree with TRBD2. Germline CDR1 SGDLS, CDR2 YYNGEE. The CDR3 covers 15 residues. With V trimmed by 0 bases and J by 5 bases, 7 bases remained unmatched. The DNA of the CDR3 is TGTGCCAGCAGCGTAGTGGGAGGGAGTATGGAGACCCAGTACTTC. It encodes CASSVVGGSMETQYF.

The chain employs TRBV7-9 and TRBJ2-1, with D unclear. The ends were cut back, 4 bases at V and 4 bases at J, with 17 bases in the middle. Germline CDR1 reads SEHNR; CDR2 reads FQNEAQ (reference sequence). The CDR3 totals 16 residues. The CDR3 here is CASSSTGPLQYNEQFF. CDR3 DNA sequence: TGTGCCAGCAGCTCAACGGGCCCGCTGCAGTACAATGAGCAGTTCTTC.

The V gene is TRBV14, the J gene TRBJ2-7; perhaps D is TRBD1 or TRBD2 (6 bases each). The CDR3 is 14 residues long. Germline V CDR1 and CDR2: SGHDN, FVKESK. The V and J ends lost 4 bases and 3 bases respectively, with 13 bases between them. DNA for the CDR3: TGTGCCAGCAGCCCTAATGGGGGGCGCTACGAGCAGTACTTC. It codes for CASSPNGGRYEQYF.

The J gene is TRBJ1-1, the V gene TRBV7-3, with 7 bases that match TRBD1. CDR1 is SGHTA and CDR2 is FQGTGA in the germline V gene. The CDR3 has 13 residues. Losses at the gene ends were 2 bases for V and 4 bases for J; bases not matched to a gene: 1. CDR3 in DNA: TGTGCCAGCAGCTTAGGACAGGCCACTGAAGCTTTCTTT. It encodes CASSLGQATEAFF.